Listed below are T cell receptor beta chains from one sample, sequenced in a study of regulatory T cells in long-lasting Graves disease. TCRdb ran MiXCR on the multiplex PCR reads and lists one entry per CDR3 protein. The table records about 470,000 distinct CDR3 sequences, around a fifth of them present only once. Sequenced here: peripheral blood mononuclear cells (PBMCs), sampled when the disease was refractory, from a patient treated with antithyroid drugs. The receptors were sampled from a female donor with Graves disease. The CDR3 runs from the conserved cysteine through the conserved F or W. Each record gives: V gene, J gene, CDR3 protein.

TRBV6-2/TRBV6-3	TRBJ1-4	CASSYSHPGLAEKLFF
TRBV6-1	TRBJ2-6	CAATWTEVLSGANVLTF
TRBV14	TRBJ1-2	CASSQGVGSLNYGYTF
TRBV2	TRBJ1-2	CASRAGGHGYTF
TRBV28	TRBJ2-1	CASSRLAGGRDNEQFF
TRBV7-9	TRBJ2-1	CASSFSGLAGGANEQFF
TRBV14	TRBJ1-1	CAIRGPEAFF
TRBV10-3	TRBJ2-5	CAISDPSAGVSETQYF
TRBV19	TRBJ1-1	CASSIVANTEAFF
TRBV28	TRBJ1-6	CASSGSLPPLHF
TRBV5-6	TRBJ1-1	CASSPIGTRTTEAFF
TRBV3-1	TRBJ1-4	CASSQLGQEGEKLFF
TRBV6-5	TRBJ2-5	CASSYAYGTSGFETQYF
TRBV13	TRBJ1-3	CASTLSIGRSGNTIYF
TRBV6-1	TRBJ1-5	CASSDPGQPRQTQHF
TRBV6-1	TRBJ2-2	CASSEFRVWNTGELFF
TRBV7-2	TRBJ2-7	CASSGDRGVYEQYF
TRBV6-5	TRBJ1-2	CASSYPLGRRTYGYTF
TRBV28	TRBJ2-1	CASGEAYNEQFF
TRBV2	TRBJ2-1	CASDTRDRGPNEQFF
TRBV6-9	TRBJ2-7	CASSSGLLSGEQYF
TRBV6-5	TRBJ2-7	CASSYSWDRAPYEQYF
TRBV20-1	TRBJ1-5	CSARDVQGPNQPQHF
TRBV29-1	TRBJ1-2	CSAEANRGYGYTF
TRBV5-1	TRBJ2-7	CASSLTTGKDEQYF
TRBV5-1	TRBJ1-4	CASSPVWKSNEKLFF
TRBV4-1	TRBJ2-7	CASSQAGLSISEQYF
TRBV12-3/TRBV12-4	TRBJ1-2	CASSPGGDYGYTF
TRBV20-1	TRBJ1-6	CSAREGLYNSPLHF
TRBV5-1	TRBJ2-2	CASSLRGVGELFF
TRBV6-2/TRBV6-3	TRBJ2-1	CASSYSIDNEQFF
TRBV12-3/TRBV12-4	TRBJ2-5	CASSGGLAIETQYF
TRBV12-3/TRBV12-4	TRBJ2-1	CASLGTNYNEQFF
TRBV20-1	TRBJ1-1	CSARTGVNTEAFF
TRBV6-2/TRBV6-3	TRBJ1-6	CASSYGRGRSNGISPLHF
TRBV12-3/TRBV12-4	TRBJ1-6	CASNRGTQNSPLHF
TRBV12-3/TRBV12-4	TRBJ1-4	CASSLTGGSHNEKLFF
TRBV6-1	TRBJ1-5	CASSSLGGAQINQPQHF
TRBV10-3	TRBJ2-5	CAISGLEETQYF
TRBV9	TRBJ1-1	CASSGGSTEAFF